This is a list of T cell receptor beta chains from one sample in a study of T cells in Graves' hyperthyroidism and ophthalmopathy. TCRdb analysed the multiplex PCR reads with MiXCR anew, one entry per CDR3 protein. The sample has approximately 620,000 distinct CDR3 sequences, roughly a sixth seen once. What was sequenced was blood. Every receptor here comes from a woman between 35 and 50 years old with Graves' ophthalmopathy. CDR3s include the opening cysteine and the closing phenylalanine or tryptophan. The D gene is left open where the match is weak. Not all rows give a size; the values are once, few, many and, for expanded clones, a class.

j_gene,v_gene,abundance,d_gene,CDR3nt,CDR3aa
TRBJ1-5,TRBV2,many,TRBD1,TGTGCCAGCAGACAACAGGGGATTAGCAATCAGCCCCAGCATTTT,CASRQQGISNQPQHF
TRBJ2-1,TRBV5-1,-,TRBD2,TGCGCCAGCAGCTGGGAGGGCGCGCACTACAATGAGCAGTTCTTC,CASSWEGAHYNEQFF
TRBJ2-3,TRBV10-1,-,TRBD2,TGCGCCAGCAGTACTAGCGGGAGTGATGCAGATACGCAGTATTTT,CASSTSGSDADTQYF
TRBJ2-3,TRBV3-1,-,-,TGTGCCAGCAGCCAAGACTGGGGCACAGATACGCAGTATTTT,CASSQDWGTDTQYF
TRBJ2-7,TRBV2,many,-,TGTGCCAGCCGGGAACAGCTTCTTCCCCTCTACGAGCAGTACTTC,CASREQLLPLYEQYF
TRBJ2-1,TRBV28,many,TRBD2,TGTGCCAGCAGCGGTGCCACTAGCGGGAGCAATGAGCAGTTCTTC,CASSGATSGSNEQFF
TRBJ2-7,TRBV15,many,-,TGTGCCACCAGCTCCCAACCGGGCTACGAGCAGTACTTC,CATSSQPGYEQYF
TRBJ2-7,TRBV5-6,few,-,TGTGCCAGCAGCCGCAGAGTTCTCCGATCCTACGAGCAGTACTTC,CASSRRVLRSYEQYF
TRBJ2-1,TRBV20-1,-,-,TGCAGTGCCGACGGGACAGGGGAGCCTAGCGGGAGATTTTACAATGAGCAGTTCTTC,CSADGTGEPSGRFYNEQFF
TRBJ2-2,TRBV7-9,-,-,TGTGCCAGCAGCTTATTTGCCGGGGAGCTGTTTTTT,CASSLFAGELFF
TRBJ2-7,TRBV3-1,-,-,TGTGCCAGCAGCCAAGGGATGGTTCCAACCTACGAGCAGTACTTC,CASSQGMVPTYEQYF
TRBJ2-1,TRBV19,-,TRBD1,TGTGCCAGTAGTCCCGAGTGGGACAGGGAGCAGTTCTTC,CASSPEWDREQFF
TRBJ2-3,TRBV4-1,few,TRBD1,TGCGCCAGCAGCCAAGAACAGGGGGCTGGAGATACGCAGTATTTT,CASSQEQGAGDTQYF
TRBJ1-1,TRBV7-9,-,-,TGTGCCAGCAGCTTAGTAGGGGCAATAACTGAAGCTTTCTTT,CASSLVGAITEAFF
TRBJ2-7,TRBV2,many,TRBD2,TGTGCCAGCAGTCAGAGACTAGCGGGAGGGCTCGAGCAGTACTTC,CASSQRLAGGLEQYF
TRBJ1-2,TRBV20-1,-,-,TGCAGTGCTAGAGATCATGGTTCACAGGAGGTCACCTTC,CSARDHGSQEVTF
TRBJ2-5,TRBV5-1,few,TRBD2,TGCGCCAGCAGCTCTGGTGGGACTAGCTCCGAGACCCAGTACTTC,CASSSGGTSSETQYF